These T cell receptor beta chains were read from a single sample in a study of cytomegalovirus exposure and HLA in healthy donors. The method was immunoSEQ multiplex PCR; TCRdb's version includes in-frame clones alone and lacks a portion of them. There are 70,000 or so clones in the sample; 74% occur only once, and 8.5% to 14% lies in the top ten. Specimen: PBMCs. The origin of the receptors is a woman aged 60-75 years in good health and CMV-seropositive. Both conserved end residues are part of each CDR3. Each record gives: V gene, D gene, clone size, J gene, CDR3 DNA, CDR3 protein. D genes are given only for firm matches. Size is omitted from some rows. Given values are once, few, many or a class for expanded clones.

>TRBV10-3|TRBD1|.|TRBJ1-5
TGTGCCGTCAGCAGGGGGCAGGATCAGCCCCAGCATTTT
CAVSRGQDQPQHF
>TRBV11-2|.|.|TRBJ1-1
TGTGCCAGCAGCCTCCTAGTGGTATCTGAAGCTTTCTTT
CASSLLVVSEAFF
>TRBV7-9|TRBD2|.|TRBJ2-3
TGTGCCAGCAGCTTAGGCGGGAGGGTCACAGATACGCAGTATTTT
CASSLGGRVTDTQYF
>TRBV18|.|.|TRBJ2-4
TGTGCCAGCTCACCAGAGGCCCTAGCCAAAAACATTCAGTACTTC
CASSPEALAKNIQYF
>TRBV29-1|.|once|TRBJ2-7
TGCAGCGTTGCGGAGCGCCTTTTCTACGAGCAGTACTTC
CSVAERLFYEQYF
>TRBV6-1|.|.|TRBJ1-1
TGTGCCAGCAGGAAGGACAGTTACACTGAAGCTTTCTTT
CASRKDSYTEAFF
>TRBV10-3|.|.|TRBJ2-7
TGTGCCATCAGTGAGGCCCGGACTGTTACCTACGAGCAGTACTTC
CAISEARTVTYEQYF
>TRBV6-6|.|.|TRBJ1-5
TGTGCCAGCAGTGGAGGGGAATCGGGCAATCAGCCCCAGCATTTT
CASSGGESGNQPQHF
>TRBV2|TRBD1|once|TRBJ1-1
TGTGCCACCGAGACAGGGTTTGGGGCTTTCTTT
CATETGFGAFF
>TRBV30|.|.|TRBJ2-5
TGTGCCTGGAGTGCTAGCGATCAAGAGACCCAGTACTTC
CAWSASDQETQYF
>TRBV30|TRBD1|.|TRBJ1-2
TGTGCCTGGAACCCGACAGGGGGTCCCTCCTATGGCTACACCTTC
CAWNPTGGPSYGYTF
>TRBV5-1|.|few|TRBJ2-1
TGCGCCAGCAGCTTGGAAGGACTACCATACAATGAGCAGTTCTTC
CASSLEGLPYNEQFF
>TRBV2|.|.|TRBJ1-5
TGTGCCAGCAGTGAATGGGCCAGGGGAAACGGACAGCCCCAGCATTTT
CASSEWARGNGQPQHF
>TRBV9|TRBD2|few|TRBJ2-1
TGTGCCAGCAGCGTAGATAGCGGGGGGGTAACCTACAATGAGCAGTTCTTC
CASSVDSGGVTYNEQFF
>TRBV23-1|.|.|TRBJ1-1
TGCGCCAGCAGTCAATCTCGGAGGGGCGAAGCTTTCTTT
CASSQSRRGEAFF
>TRBV7-9|TRBD2|once|TRBJ2-7
TGTGCCAGCGGAACTAGCGGAAAAGCTTACGAGCAGTACTTC
CASGTSGKAYEQYF
>TRBV10-3|TRBD1|once|TRBJ1-5
TGTGCCATCAGTAATGCCGGGACAGGGGTGCAGCCCCAGCATTTT
CAISNAGTGVQPQHF
>TRBV5-1|TRBD2|.|TRBJ2-5
TGCGCCAGCAGCCCCGGGACTATAAAGAGAGGCAAAGAGACCCAGTACTTC
CASSPGTIKRGKETQYF
>TRBV10-3|.|.|TRBJ2-5
TGTGCCACCCTCGACAGTATCTCTGGGACCCAGTACTTC
CATLDSISGTQYF
>TRBV19|.|.|TRBJ2-7
TGTGCCAGTAGTGCCGGGACTCTGGGGGTGGACGAGCAGTACTTC
CASSAGTLGVDEQYF
>TRBV19|TRBD2|.|TRBJ2-3
TGTGCCAGTAGTATCTACCTAGCGGCGCGCACAGATACGCAGTATTTT
CASSIYLAARTDTQYF
>TRBV10-1|TRBD1|.|TRBJ1-2
TGCGCCAGCAGTGAGTCGCCGACAGGGATCGGTGGCTACACCTTC
CASSESPTGIGGYTF
>TRBV9|.|many|TRBJ2-7
TGTGCCAGCAGCGTAGATACAGGGAGAGAGCAGTACTTC
CASSVDTGREQYF
>TRBV7-3|.|.|TRBJ2-5
TGTGCCAGCAGCTTCAGGGCGCAAGAGACCCAGTACTTC
CASSFRAQETQYF
>TRBV6-1|TRBD1|few|TRBJ1-1
TGTGCCAGCAGTGAGGATTACAGGGGCTCTGAAGCTTTCTTT
CASSEDYRGSEAFF
>TRBV30|.|.|TRBJ1-3
TGTGCCTGGACACCCTCAGGCTCCCCTGGAAACACCATATATTTT
CAWTPSGSPGNTIYF
>TRBV15|.|.|TRBJ2-1
TGTGCCACCAGCAGTCCCCAGGGGGGCCTCAACAATGAGCAGTTCTTC
CATSSPQGGLNNEQFF
>TRBV7-3|TRBD2|.|TRBJ2-2
TGTGCCAGCAGCCGCCCGACTAGCGGGGTGGACGGGGAGCTGTTTTTT
CASSRPTSGVDGELFF
>TRBV19|.|once|TRBJ1-4
TGTGCCAGTAGTAGCGTCGCGGGTAGAGAAGAAAAACTGTTTTTT
CASSSVAGREEKLFF
>TRBV4-2|TRBD2|.|TRBJ2-2
TGTGCCAGCAGCCAAAGGACTAGCGGGGTCACCGGGGAGCTGTTTTTT
CASSQRTSGVTGELFF
>TRBV2|.|.|TRBJ2-3
TGTGCCAGCGAAAGGCGGGTGGAAGATACGCAGTATTTT
CASERRVEDTQYF
>TRBV30|TRBD1|.|TRBJ1-6
TGTGCCTGGAGTGGCGGGACAGGGGTTACTTCACCCCTCCACTTT
CAWSGGTGVTSPLHF
>TRBV7-9|.|once|TRBJ1-1
TGTGCCAGCAGCACCCAACAGGAGAACACTGAAGCTTTCTTT
CASSTQQENTEAFF
>TRBV5-1|.|.|TRBJ2-2
TGCGCCAGCAGCTTGGCCGTCGGCACCGGGGAGCTGTTTTTT
CASSLAVGTGELFF
>TRBV11-3|TRBD2|.|TRBJ2-1
TGTGCCAGCAGCTTAGAAGCGGGGGTGATCTACAATGAGCAGTTCTTC
CASSLEAGVIYNEQFF